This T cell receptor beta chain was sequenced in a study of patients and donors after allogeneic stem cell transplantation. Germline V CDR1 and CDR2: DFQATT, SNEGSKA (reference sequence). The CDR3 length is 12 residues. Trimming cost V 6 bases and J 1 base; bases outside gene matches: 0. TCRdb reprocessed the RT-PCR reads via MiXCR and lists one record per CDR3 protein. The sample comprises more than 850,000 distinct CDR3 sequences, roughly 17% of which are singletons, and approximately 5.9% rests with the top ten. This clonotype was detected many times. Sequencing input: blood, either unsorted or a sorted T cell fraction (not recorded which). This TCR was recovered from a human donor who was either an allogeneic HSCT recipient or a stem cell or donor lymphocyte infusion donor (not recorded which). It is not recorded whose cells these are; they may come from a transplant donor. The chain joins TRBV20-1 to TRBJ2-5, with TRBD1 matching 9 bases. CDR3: CSADRGQETQYF. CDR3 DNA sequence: TGCAGTGCGGACAGGGGCCAAGAGACCCAGTACTTC.